This T cell receptor beta chain was found in a study of blood T cell repertoires in COVID-19. Study information: Sources were T cells, B-cell-depleted T cells, or PBMCs; the material itself was cDNA or gDNA.

The CDR3 length is 13 residues. Trimming left V 3 bases short and J 5 bases short, with 10 bases between. In germline, CDR1 is KGHSH, CDR2 LQKENI. Note on this clone: This specimen includes other DNA sequences encoding the same CDR3.

Assay used: immunoSEQ multiplex PCR; TCRdb lists only in-frame clones, some missing. The sample consists of around 310,000 clones, 90% of them appearing once. The genes are TRBV18 and TRBJ1-1, with a tentative D call TRBD1 (5 bases). Input material: peripheral blood. This TCR derives from a woman aged 40 to 50 with COVID-19, enrolled during active disease. CDR3 coding DNA: TGTGCCAGCTCACCCCAGGGAAATACTGAAGCTTTCTTT. This gives the protein CASSPQGNTEAFF.